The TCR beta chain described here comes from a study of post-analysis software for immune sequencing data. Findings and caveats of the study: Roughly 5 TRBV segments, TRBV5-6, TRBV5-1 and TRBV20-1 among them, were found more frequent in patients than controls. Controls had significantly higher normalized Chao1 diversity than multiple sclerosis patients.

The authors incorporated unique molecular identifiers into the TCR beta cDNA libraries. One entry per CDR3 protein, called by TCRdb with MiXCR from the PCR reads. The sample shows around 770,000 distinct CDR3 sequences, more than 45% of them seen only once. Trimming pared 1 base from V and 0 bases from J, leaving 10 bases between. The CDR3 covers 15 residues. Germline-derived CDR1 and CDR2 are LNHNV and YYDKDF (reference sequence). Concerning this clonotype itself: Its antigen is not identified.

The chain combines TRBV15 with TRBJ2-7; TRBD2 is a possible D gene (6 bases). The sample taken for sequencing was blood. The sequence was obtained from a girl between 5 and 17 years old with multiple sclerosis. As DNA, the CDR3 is TGTGCCACCAGCAGAGCTTCCGGGAGCTCCTACGAGCAGTACTTC. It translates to CATSRASGSSYEQYF.